The 11 T cell receptor beta chains below were found in one sample sequenced in a study of blood T cells in healthy people across ages. Together with a sample-barcoded 5' primer, a J-beta primer mix was included in a second PCR lasting roughly 6 to 12 cycles. TCRdb re-called the 5' RACE reads through MiXCR, storing one row per CDR3 protein. The sample has some 1.7 million distinct CDR3 sequences, over 25% seen once. Sequenced material: blood. The receptors stem from a woman in her 30s in good health.

For this clonotype: Being one base from a much bigger clone, this may be a read error. V usage is TRBV12-3 or TRBV12-4 and J usage is TRBJ2-4; 11 bases are a match to TRBD1. The CDR3 has 14 residues. In nucleotides, the CDR3 is TGTGCCAGCATGGCGGACAGGGGGCCTCCCGAGCAGGACTTC. It yields the protein CASMADRGPPEQDF.

This clonotype was observed a handful of times. The rearrangement uses TRBV12-3 or TRBV12-4 and TRBJ1-2; the D gene is possibly TRBD1 (6 bases). V shed 8 bases and J shed 5 bases, with 18 bases lying between them. The CDR3 totals 14 residues. The CDR3 DNA follows: TGTGCCAGCCTCAAGGGGGTTGGCTGGTATGGCTACACCTTC. The encoded protein is CASLKGVGWYGYTF.

The chain couples TRBV27 to TRBJ1-5; weak D call: TRBD1 (6 bases). The germline gives CDR1 MNHEY, CDR2 SMNVEV (reference sequence). This CDR3 is built from 15 residues. Trimming took 8 bases from V and 1 from J, leaving 15 bases between them. The CDR3 coding sequence is TGTGCCAGCCGGACCCAGAGGGGGAGCAATCAGCCCCAGCATTTT. It is translated as CASRTQRGSNQPQHF.

Ten or more counts support this clonotype. The chain recombines TRBV5-1 with TRBJ2-7; perhaps TRBD2 as D (6 bases). The CDR3 consists of 15 residues. CDR1 is SGHRS, CDR2 YFSETQ, per germline. The V and J ends lost 2 bases and 0 bases respectively, with 12 bases between them. CDR3 region: CASSFGTPSSYEQYF. The CDR3 region has the DNA TGCGCCAGCAGCTTCGGGACTCCGAGCTCCTACGAGCAGTACTTC.

The chain joins TRBV3-1 to TRBJ2-4, with 7 bases matching TRBD1. V gave up 0 bases and J gave up 0 bases; unmatched junction bases: 5. The length of the CDR3 is 17 residues. Per germline, CDR1 LGHDT and CDR2 YNNKEL (reference sequence). In nucleotides, the CDR3 is TGTGCCAGCAGCCAAGATGGTCCAGGGGGAGCCAAAAACATTCAGTACTTC. This gives the protein CASSQDGPGGAKNIQYF.

The V gene is TRBV27, the J gene TRBJ1-2, with a weak D call TRBD1 (6 bases). The CDR3 length is 14 residues. Germline V gives CDR1 MNHEY, CDR2 SMNVEV (reference sequence). Trimming shortened V by 7 bases and J by 4 bases, and 16 bases separated the two germline ends. This chain's CDR3 is CASTLRGGLYGYTF. As DNA, the CDR3 is TGTGCCAGCACCCTTAGGGGGGGGCTCTATGGCTACACCTTC.

This clonotype was seen a few times. The V and J genes are TRBV28 and TRBJ2-4; no clear D gene. The germline V gene encodes CDR1 MDHEN and CDR2 SYDVKM. This CDR3 has 10 amino acids. The V end was cut by 6 bases, the J end by 8 bases, with 5 bases between. The CDR3 region is CASSLDIQYF. The CDR3 DNA follows: TGTGCCAGCAGCCTCGACATTCAGTACTTC.

This clonotype was recorded at least ten times. CDR3 protein: CASSLDRGLTDTQYF. Written as DNA, the CDR3 is TGTGCCAGCAGTTTGGACAGGGGGTTAACAGATACGCAGTATTTT. The genes are TRBV12-3 or TRBV12-4 and TRBJ2-3; 10 bases align to TRBD1. There are 15 residues in the CDR3. V dropped 3 bases and J dropped 3; count of bases not matched to a gene: 3.

The chain recombines TRBV9 with TRBJ2-1; the D gene is possibly TRBD2 (6 bases). Germline CDR1 reads SGDLS; CDR2 reads YYNGEE. V dropped 3 bases and J dropped 1 base, with 14 bases sitting between them. The CDR3 is 16 residues long. This CDR3 reads CASSAYSGVSYNEQFF. The CDR3, as DNA: TGTGCCAGCAGCGCATATAGCGGAGTGTCCTACAATGAGCAGTTCTTC.

The J gene is TRBJ1-2, the V gene TRBV14; 9 bases agree with TRBD1. The V gene end was trimmed by 0 bases and the J gene end by 6 bases; junction bases not matched to a gene: 5. CDR3 length equals 15 residues. Germline CDR1 is SGHDN and CDR2 is FVKESK. The CDR3 protein is CASSQELGQGNGYTF. CDR3 nucleotides: TGTGCCAGCAGCCAAGAATTAGGACAGGGGAATGGCTACACCTTC.

This clonotype was counted between two and nine times. The chain recombines TRBV6-2 or TRBV6-3 with TRBJ2-1; D is undetermined. Germline V CDR1 and CDR2: MNHEY, SVGEGT. The CDR3 consists of 13 residues. V was pared by 0 bases and J by 6 bases, with 6 bases between. The CDR3 DNA follows: TGTGCCAGCAGTTACTCGATGAGCAATGAGCAGTTCTTC. Translating it yields CASSYSMSNEQFF.